This passage covers 22 T cell receptor beta chains from one sample sequenced in a study of blood T cell repertoires in COVID-19. Sequenced by immunoSEQ multiplex PCR; TCRdb stores in-frame clones only, minus some. This sample carries roughly 500,000 clones, around nine tenths of them seen once, and the ten largest clones take around 8%. The sequenced sample was PBMCs or T cells enriched from blood (not recorded which). The receptors come from a woman aged 60-75 years who had recovered from COVID-19.

The V and J genes are TRBV5-1 and TRBJ2-5; 14 nucleotides line up with TRBD2. CDR1 is SGHRS and CDR2 is YFSETQ in the germline V gene. The V segment lost 8 bases and the J segment 3 bases; nucleotides outside the gene matches: 3. The length of the CDR3 is 14 residues. This CDR3 reads CASSGLAGEETQYF. In DNA form, the CDR3 reads TGCGCCAGTTCGGGACTAGCGGGAGAAGAGACCCAGTACTTC.

V gene TRBV5-4 combines with J gene TRBJ2-7; D unclear. The CDR3 runs to 12 residues. CDR1 and CDR2 (germline): SGHNT, YYREEE (reference sequence). V shed 5 bases and J shed 4 bases, with 10 bases lying between them. CDR3 in amino acids: CASSPFGYEQYF. CDR3 bases: TGTGCCAGCAGTCCCTTCGGGTACGAGCAGTACTTC.

The chain carries TRBV27 and TRBJ2-7; TRBD1 matches 9 bases. Germline CDR1 is MNHEY and CDR2 is SMNVEV (reference sequence). The CDR3 totals 13 residues. Trimming at V came to 5 bases and at J to 4 bases, leaving 3 bases not matched to a gene. This chain's CDR3 is CASSRTGAYEQYV. CDR3 sequence (DNA): TGTGCCAGCAGTCGGACAGGGGCTTACGAGCAGTACGTC.

J is TRBJ2-2 and V is TRBV21-1; TRBD1, the D gene given by the table, was not confirmed from the DNA. TRBV21-1 is labeled a pseudogene. The CDR3 has 17 amino acids. The CDR3 loop reads CASSKVIGGQGAGELFF. The CDR3 nucleotides read TGTGCCAGCAGCAAAGTAATAGGAGGACAGGGGGCCGGGGAGCTGTTTTTT.

This chain joins TRBV3-1 (or the pseudogene TRBV3-2) and TRBJ2-3, with TRBD2 as a possible D gene (5 bases). Germline V gene data show CDR1 as LGHDT and CDR2 as YNNKEL (reference sequence). Trimming shortened V by 0 bases and J by 5 bases, and 15 bases separated the two germline ends. The CDR3 extends over 16 amino acids. CDR3 sequence: CASSQDASWDRDTQYF. The CDR3 DNA reads as TGTGCCAGCAGCCAAGATGCTAGCTGGGATAGAGATACGCAGTATTTT.

Concerning this clone itself: The identical CDR3 is also encoded by other nucleotide sequences in the sample. The chain joins TRBV5-1 to TRBJ1-5; 10 positions match TRBD1. There are 14 residues in the CDR3. Germline V gene lookup returns CDR1 SGHRS and CDR2 YFSETQ. The ends lost 4 bases at V and 7 bases at J; junction bases unmatched: 5. Here the CDR3 DNA reads TGCGCCAGCAGCCCGGGGACAGGGGACCAGCCCCAGCATTTT. Residues: CASSPGTGDQPQHF. Based on the CDR3 plus reference TRBV5-1 and TRBJ1-5, the full variable domain is KAGVTQTPRYLIKTRGQQVTLSCSPISGHRSVSWYQQTPGQGLQFLFEYFSETQRNKGNFPGRFSGRQFSNSRSEMNVSTLELGDSALYLCASSPGTGDQPQHFGDGTRLSIL.

The gene calls are TRBV7-2 and TRBJ2-2, with D perhaps TRBD1 (5 bases). Germline CDR1 and CDR2: SGHTA and FQGNSA. The V end lost 3 bases, the J end lost 6 bases, and 11 bases lay between the germline ends. This CDR3 is built from 14 residues. The CDR3 sequence: CASSFQGWAGELFF. The DNA for the CDR3 is TGTGCCAGCAGCTTTCAGGGTTGGGCCGGGGAGCTGTTTTTT.

This clone has only one observation. The rearrangement links TRBV5-1 to TRBJ2-3; 8 bases fit TRBD2. With 0 bases clipped from V and 4 bases from J, the junction kept 4 bases outside the gene matches. Germline V lookup: CDR1 SGHRS, CDR2 YFSETQ. The CDR3 runs 15 residues. This CDR3 reads CASSLAAGVADTQYF. Here the CDR3 DNA reads TGCGCCAGCAGCTTGGCAGCGGGGGTAGCAGATACGCAGTATTTT.

V and J are TRBV27 and TRBJ1-2; a weak D match, TRBD1 (6 bases). The CDR3 length is 13 residues. CDR1 and CDR2 from the germline V gene are MNHEY and SMNVEV (reference sequence). With 6 bases removed from V and 8 bases from J, the gap between germline ends came to 16 bases. The CDR3 bases are TGTGCCAGCAGCCAGACAGGAATTAGCGGCTACACCTTC. Its protein product is CASSQTGISGYTF.

The J gene is TRBJ2-1, the V gene TRBV3-1 (or the pseudogene TRBV3-2); TRBD2 aligns across 13 bases. Unmatched junction bases numbered 7, after V lost 3 bases and J lost 8 bases. The V gene's germline CDR1 is LGHDT and CDR2 YNNKEL (reference sequence). The CDR3 contains 16 residues. CDR3 bases: TGTGCCAGCAGCCAGGTTCCGGGACTAGCGGGGCATGAGCAGTTCTTC. Residues: CASSQVPGLAGHEQFF.

The rearrangement joins TRBV6-5 to TRBJ1-2; D is possibly TRBD1 (6 bases). The CDR3 length is 15 residues. The V end lost 4 bases, the J end lost 4 bases, and 16 bases lay between the germline ends. Germline CDR1 reads MNHEY; CDR2 reads SVGAGI. CDR3 DNA: TGTGCCAGCAGTTCTTTCAGGGGTTCTGGCTATGGCTACACCTTC. Translation: CASSSFRGSGYGYTF.

V usage is TRBV19 and J usage is TRBJ1-2; no clear D. V lost 2 bases and J 3 bases, leaving 7 bases between the germline ends. CDR3 length equals 13 residues. CDR1 is LNHDA and CDR2 is SQIVND in the germline V gene (reference sequence). CDR3 region: CASSIKLYYGYTF. In DNA form, the CDR3 reads TGTGCCAGTAGTATAAAACTTTACTATGGCTACACCTTC.

V gene TRBV3-1 (or the pseudogene TRBV3-2) combines with J gene TRBJ1-2; D not certain. V was pared by 2 bases and J by 7 bases, with 8 bases between. CDR3 size: 12 residues. CDR1 LGHDT and CDR2 YNNKEL come from the germline V gene (reference sequence). CDR3 amino acids: CASSQSEGGYTF. In nucleotides, the CDR3 is TGTGCCAGCAGCCAAAGCGAGGGTGGCTACACCTTC.

In this sample, this clone turned up once. This sample also contains other DNA sequences that code for the same CDR3. The rearrangement links TRBV24-1 to TRBJ1-1, with 10 bases identical to TRBD1. The V and J ends lost 3 bases and 5 bases, in that order; junction bases with no gene match: 5. Germline assignment: CDR1 KGHDR and CDR2 SFDVKD. This CDR3 has 15 amino acids. CDR3 protein: CATSDPRTGGTEAFF. CDR3 in DNA: TGTGCCACCAGTGATCCGAGGACAGGGGGGACTGAAGCTTTCTTT.

The chain joins TRBV24-1 to TRBJ2-3; 12 bases fit TRBD2. J was trimmed by 7 bases and V by 3 bases; bases with no gene match: 4. Germline values: CDR1 KGHDR, CDR2 SFDVKD. The CDR3 totals 15 residues. The CDR3 loop reads CATSDGLAGWYTQYF. DNA for the CDR3: TGTGCCACCAGTGATGGACTAGCGGGGTGGTATACGCAGTATTTT.

The V gene is TRBV2, the J gene TRBJ1-1; weak D call: TRBD1 (6 bases). Germline V gene data show CDR1 as SNHLY and CDR2 as FYNNEI. The length of the CDR3 is 14 residues. Trimming removed 4 bases from V and 5 bases from J, with 14 bases in between. CDR3 coding DNA: TGTGCCAGCAGTGGGGAGGGGGAAGGGACTGAAGCTTTCTTT. Translated, it gives CASSGEGEGTEAFF.

The chain has TRBV9 and TRBJ1-5; possible D gene TRBD1, 6 bases. Germline CDR1 SGDLS, CDR2 YYNGEE. This CDR3 comprises 15 residues. V was pared by 5 bases and J by 6 bases, with 18 bases between. Here the CDR3 DNA reads TGTGCCAGCAGTCCCGAGGGGGATTTCGGTCAGCCCCAGCATTTT. Protein sequence: CASSPEGDFGQPQHF.

The chain has TRBV19 and TRBJ1-4; 9 nucleotides line up with TRBD1. The CDR3 consists of 15 residues. J gave up 5 bases and V 5 bases, and 6 bases lay outside the gene matches. CDR1 and CDR2 (germline): LNHDA, SQIVND (reference sequence). The chain's CDR3 is CASSATGGTNEKLFF. The CDR3 nucleotides are TGTGCCAGTAGTGCGACAGGGGGAACGAATGAAAAACTGTTTTTT.

The V gene is TRBV27, the J gene TRBJ2-7; D gene unclear. V dropped 5 bases and J dropped 7 bases, with 9 bases sitting between them. Germline loops: CDR1 MNHEY, CDR2 SMNVEV (reference sequence). The CDR3 extends over 11 amino acids. CDR3 region: CASSTLEEQYV. The CDR3 DNA follows: TGTGCCAGCAGTACCCTAGAAGAGCAGTACGTC.

V usage is TRBV9 and J usage is TRBJ1-3, with D possibly being TRBD1 (5 bases). Trimming took 7 bases from V and 0 from J, leaving 11 bases between them. Germline values: CDR1 SGDLS, CDR2 YYNGEE. CDR3 length equals 14 residues. The CDR3 DNA follows: TGTGCCAGCGGCACAGGTTACTCTGGAAACACCATATATTTT. This encodes CASGTGYSGNTIYF.

The chain has TRBV3-1 (or the pseudogene TRBV3-2) and TRBJ1-5; D call uncertain. V lost 4 bases, J lost 0 bases, and 13 bases lay in between. The V gene's germline CDR1 is LGHDT and CDR2 YNNKEL (reference sequence). CDR3 length: 16 residues. CDR3 loop: CASSPEGYPSNQPQHF. CDR3 sequence (DNA): TGTGCCAGCAGCCCGGAGGGATACCCTAGCAATCAGCCCCAGCATTTT.

This chain uses TRBV30 with TRBJ2-2; 10 nucleotides agree with TRBD1. This CDR3 spans 16 amino acids. V lost 6 bases, J lost 4 bases, and 11 bases stayed unmatched. Germline CDR1 reads GTSNPN; CDR2 reads SVGIG (reference sequence). This CDR3 reads CACPNRDRGSTGELFF. As DNA, the CDR3 is TGTGCCTGCCCGAACCGGGACAGGGGATCCACCGGGGAGCTGTTTTTT.